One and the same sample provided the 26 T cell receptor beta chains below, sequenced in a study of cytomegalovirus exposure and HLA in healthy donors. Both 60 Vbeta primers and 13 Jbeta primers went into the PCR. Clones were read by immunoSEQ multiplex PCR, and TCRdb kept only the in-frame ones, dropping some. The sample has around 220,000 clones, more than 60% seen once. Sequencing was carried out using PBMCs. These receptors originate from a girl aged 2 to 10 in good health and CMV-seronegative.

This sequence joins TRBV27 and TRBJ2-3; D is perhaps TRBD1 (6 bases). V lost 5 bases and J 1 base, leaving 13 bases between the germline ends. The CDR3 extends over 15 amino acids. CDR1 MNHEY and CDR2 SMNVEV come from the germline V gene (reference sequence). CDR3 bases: TGTGCCAGCAGTATTGCAGGGGTTGGCACAGATACGCAGTATTTT. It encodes CASSIAGVGTDTQYF.

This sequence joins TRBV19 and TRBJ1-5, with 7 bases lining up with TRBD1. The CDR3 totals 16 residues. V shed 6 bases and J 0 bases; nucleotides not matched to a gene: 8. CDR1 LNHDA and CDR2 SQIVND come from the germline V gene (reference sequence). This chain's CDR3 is CASRIRDSHSNQPQHF. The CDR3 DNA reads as TGTGCCAGTAGAATCCGGGACAGCCATAGCAATCAGCCCCAGCATTTT.

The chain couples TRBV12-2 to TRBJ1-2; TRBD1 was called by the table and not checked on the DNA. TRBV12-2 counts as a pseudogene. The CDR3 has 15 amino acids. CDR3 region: CASRLRCREVYRYTF. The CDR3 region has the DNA TGTGCAAGTCGCTTAAGATGCAGGGAAGTGTATCGCTACACCTTC.

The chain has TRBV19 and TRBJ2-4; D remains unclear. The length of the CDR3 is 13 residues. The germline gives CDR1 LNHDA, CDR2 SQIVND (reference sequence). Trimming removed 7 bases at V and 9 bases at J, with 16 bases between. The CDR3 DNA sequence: TGTGCCAGTATCCCCTTCCAGGCGACCATTCAGTACTTC. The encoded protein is CASIPFQATIQYF. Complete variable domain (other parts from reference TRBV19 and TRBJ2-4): DGGITQSPKYLFRKEGQNVTLSCEQNLNHDAMYWYRQDPGQGLRLIYYSQIVNDFQKGDIAEGYSVSREKKESFPLTVTSAQKNPTAFYLCASIPFQATIQYFGAGTRLSVL.

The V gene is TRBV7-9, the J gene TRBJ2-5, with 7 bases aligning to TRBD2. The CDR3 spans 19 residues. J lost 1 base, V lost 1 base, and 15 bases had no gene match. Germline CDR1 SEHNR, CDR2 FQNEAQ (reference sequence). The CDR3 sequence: CASSLVYVTSRHPQETQYF. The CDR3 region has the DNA TGTGCCAGCAGCTTAGTCTATGTGACTAGCCGCCACCCCCAAGAGACCCAGTACTTC. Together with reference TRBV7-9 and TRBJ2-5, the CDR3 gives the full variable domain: DTGVSQNPRHKITKRGQNVTFRCDPISEHNRLYWYRQTLGQGPEFLTYFQNEAQLEKSRLLSDRFSAERPKGSFSTLEIQRTEQGDSAMYLCASSLVYVTSRHPQETQYFGPGTRLLVL.

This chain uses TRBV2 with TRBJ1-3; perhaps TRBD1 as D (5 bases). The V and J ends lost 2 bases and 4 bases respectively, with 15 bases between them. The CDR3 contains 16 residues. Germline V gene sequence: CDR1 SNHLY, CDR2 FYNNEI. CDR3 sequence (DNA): TGTGCCAGCAGTGAATACAGGACGGTCGAGGGAAACACCATATATTTT. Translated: CASSEYRTVEGNTIYF.

The DNA of the CDR3 is TGCGCCAGCAGCTCGAGGACAGGGCCCTACGAGCAGTACTTC. Its protein is CASSSRTGPYEQYF. This rearrangement joins TRBV5-1 to TRBJ2-7; 8 bases are shared with TRBD1. The CDR3 covers 14 residues. Germline CDR1 reads SGHRS; CDR2 reads YFSETQ. Germline trimming cut 3 bases from V and 2 bases from J; bases unmatched to any gene: 4. Full variable domain (outside the CDR3, taken from reference TRBV5-1 and TRBJ2-7): KAGVTQTPRYLIKTRGQQVTLSCSPISGHRSVSWYQQTPGQGLQFLFEYFSETQRNKGNFPGRFSGRQFSNSRSEMNVSTLELGDSALYLCASSSRTGPYEQYFGPGTRLTVT.

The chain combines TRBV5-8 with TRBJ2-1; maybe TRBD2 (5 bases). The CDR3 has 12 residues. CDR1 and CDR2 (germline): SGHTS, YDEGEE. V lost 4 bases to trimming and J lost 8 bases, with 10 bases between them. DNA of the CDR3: TGTGCCAGCAGCCCCCTCGGGGATGAGCAGTTCTTC. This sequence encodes CASSPLGDEQFF.

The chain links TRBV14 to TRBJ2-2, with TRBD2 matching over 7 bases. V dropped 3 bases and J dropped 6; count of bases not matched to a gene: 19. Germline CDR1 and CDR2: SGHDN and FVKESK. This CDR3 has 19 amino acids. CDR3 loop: CASSQMSRGDPWSPGELFF. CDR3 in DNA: TGTGCCAGCAGCCAGATGAGCCGGGGGGACCCTTGGTCCCCCGGGGAGCTGTTTTTT.

DNA of the CDR3: TGTGCCAGCAGCTTAGAAGGTGGGCTAGCCAAAAACATTCAGTACTTC. It translates to CASSLEGGLAKNIQYF. The chain uses TRBV11-2 and TRBJ2-4; D is undetermined. V lost 0 bases, J lost 0 bases, and 9 bases lay in between. CDR1 and CDR2 from the germline V gene are SGHAT and FQNNGV. The CDR3 is made up of 16 amino acids.

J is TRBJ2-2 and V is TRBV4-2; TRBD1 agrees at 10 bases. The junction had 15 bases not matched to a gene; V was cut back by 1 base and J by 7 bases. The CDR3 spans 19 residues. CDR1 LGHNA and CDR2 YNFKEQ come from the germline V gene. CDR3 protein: CASSQVWGQGKPLIGELFF. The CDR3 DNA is TGTGCCAGCAGCCAAGTGTGGGGACAGGGGAAACCCCTCATCGGGGAGCTGTTTTTT.

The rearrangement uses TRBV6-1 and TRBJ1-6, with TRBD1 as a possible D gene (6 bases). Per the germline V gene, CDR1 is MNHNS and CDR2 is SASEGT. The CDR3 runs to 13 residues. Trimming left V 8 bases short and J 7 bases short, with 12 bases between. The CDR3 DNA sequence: TGTGCCAGCTTTGAGGACAGAAATTCACCCCTCCACTTT. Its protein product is CASFEDRNSPLHF.

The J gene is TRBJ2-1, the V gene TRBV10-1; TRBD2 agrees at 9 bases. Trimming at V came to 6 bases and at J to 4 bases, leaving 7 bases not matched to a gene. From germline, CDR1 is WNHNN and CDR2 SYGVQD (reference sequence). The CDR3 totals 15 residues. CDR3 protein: CASSPGLAGYNEQFF. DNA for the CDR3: TGCGCCAGCAGCCCTGGGCTAGCGGGGTACAATGAGCAGTTCTTC.

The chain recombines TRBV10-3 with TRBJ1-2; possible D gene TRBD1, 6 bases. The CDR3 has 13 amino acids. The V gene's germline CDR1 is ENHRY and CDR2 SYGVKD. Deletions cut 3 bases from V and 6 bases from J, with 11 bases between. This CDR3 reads CAISERDIDGYTF. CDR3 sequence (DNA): TGTGCCATCAGTGAAAGGGACATCGATGGCTACACCTTC.

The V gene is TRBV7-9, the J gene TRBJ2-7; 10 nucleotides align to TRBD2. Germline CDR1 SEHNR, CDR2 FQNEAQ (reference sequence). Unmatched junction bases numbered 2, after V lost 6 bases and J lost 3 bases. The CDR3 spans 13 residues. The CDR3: CASSIAGGYEQYF. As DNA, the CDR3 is TGTGCCAGCAGTATAGCGGGGGGCTACGAGCAGTACTTC.

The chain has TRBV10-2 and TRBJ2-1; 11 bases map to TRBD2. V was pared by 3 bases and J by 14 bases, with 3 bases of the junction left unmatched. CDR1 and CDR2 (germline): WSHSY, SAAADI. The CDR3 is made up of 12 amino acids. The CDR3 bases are TGCGCCAGCAGTGAACTAGCGGGAGTTGAGTTCTTC. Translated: CASSELAGVEFF.

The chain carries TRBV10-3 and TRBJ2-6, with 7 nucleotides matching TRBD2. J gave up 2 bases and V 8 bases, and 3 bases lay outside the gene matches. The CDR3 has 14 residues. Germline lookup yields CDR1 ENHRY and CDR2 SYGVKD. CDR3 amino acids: CAIGGVAGANVLTF. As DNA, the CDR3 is TGTGCCATCGGGGGGGTAGCTGGGGCCAACGTCCTGACTTTC.

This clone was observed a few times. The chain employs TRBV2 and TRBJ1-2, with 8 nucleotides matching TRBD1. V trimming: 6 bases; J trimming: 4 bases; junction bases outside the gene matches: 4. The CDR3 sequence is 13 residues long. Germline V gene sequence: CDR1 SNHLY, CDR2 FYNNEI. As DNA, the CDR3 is TGTGCCAGCAGGGGGACAGGCCCCTATGGCTACACCTTC. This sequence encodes CASRGTGPYGYTF.

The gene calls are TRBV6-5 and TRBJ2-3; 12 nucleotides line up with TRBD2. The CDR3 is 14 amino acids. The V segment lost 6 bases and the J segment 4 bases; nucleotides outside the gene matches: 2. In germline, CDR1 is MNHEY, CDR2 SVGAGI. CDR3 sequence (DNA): TGTGCCAGCAGCCTAGCGGGAGGGGCAGATACGCAGTATTTT. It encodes CASSLAGGADTQYF.

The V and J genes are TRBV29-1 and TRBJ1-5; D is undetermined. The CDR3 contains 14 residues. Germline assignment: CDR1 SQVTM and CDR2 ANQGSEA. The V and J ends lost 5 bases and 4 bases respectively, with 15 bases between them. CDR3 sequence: CSVLNWQANQPQHF. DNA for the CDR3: TGCAGCGTTCTGAACTGGCAGGCAAATCAGCCCCAGCATTTT.

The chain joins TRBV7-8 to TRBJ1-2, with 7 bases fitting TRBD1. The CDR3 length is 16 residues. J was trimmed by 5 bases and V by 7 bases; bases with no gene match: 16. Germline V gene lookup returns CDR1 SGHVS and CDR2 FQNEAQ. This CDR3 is CASTPNSRGEIYGYTF. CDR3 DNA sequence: TGTGCCAGCACCCCTAACAGCAGGGGGGAGATTTATGGCTACACCTTC. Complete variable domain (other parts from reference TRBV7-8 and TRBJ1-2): GAGVSQSPRYKVAKRGQDVALRCDPISGHVSLFWYQQALGQGPEFLTYFQNEAQLDKSGLPSDRFFAERPEGSVSTLKIQRTQQEDSAVYLCASTPNSRGEIYGYTFGSGTRLTVV.

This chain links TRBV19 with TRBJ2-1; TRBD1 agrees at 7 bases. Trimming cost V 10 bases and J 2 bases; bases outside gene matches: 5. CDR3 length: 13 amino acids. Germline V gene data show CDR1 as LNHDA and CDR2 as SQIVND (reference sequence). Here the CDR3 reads CATNRGPYNEQFF. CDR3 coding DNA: TGTGCCACTAACAGGGGTCCCTACAATGAGCAGTTCTTC.

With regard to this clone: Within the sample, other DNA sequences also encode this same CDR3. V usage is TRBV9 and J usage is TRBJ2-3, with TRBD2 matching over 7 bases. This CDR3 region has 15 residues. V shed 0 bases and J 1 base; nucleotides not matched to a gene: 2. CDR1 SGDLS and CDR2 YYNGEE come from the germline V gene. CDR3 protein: CASSVAAGGTDTQYF. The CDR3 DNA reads TGTGCCAGCAGCGTAGCGGCGGGAGGCACAGATACGCAGTATTTT.

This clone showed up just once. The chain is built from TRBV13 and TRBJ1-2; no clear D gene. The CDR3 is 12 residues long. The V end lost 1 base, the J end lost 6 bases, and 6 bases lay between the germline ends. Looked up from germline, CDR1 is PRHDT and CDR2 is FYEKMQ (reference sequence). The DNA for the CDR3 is TGTGCCAGCAGCTTAGTATCCCATGGCTACACCTTC. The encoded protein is CASSLVSHGYTF. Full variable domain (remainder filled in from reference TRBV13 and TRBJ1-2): AAGVIQSPRHLIKEKRETATLKCYPIPRHDTVYWYQQGPGQDPQFLISFYEKMQSDKGSIPDRFSAQQFSDYHSELNMSSLELGDSALYFCASSLVSHGYTFGSGTRLTVV.

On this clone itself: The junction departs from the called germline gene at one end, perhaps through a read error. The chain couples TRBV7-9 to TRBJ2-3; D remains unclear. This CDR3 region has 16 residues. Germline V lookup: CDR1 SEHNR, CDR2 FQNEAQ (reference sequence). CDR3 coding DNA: TGTGCCAGCGGCTTTACTACGCCAACGTATGGAGATACGCAGTATTTT. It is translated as CASGFTTPTYGDTQYF.

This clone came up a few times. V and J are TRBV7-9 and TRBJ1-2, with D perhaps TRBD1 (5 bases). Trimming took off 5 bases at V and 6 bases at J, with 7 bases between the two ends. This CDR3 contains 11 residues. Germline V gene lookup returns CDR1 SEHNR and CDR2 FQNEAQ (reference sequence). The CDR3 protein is CASSPGNGYTF. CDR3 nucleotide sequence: TGTGCCAGCAGCCCAGGGAATGGCTACACCTTC.